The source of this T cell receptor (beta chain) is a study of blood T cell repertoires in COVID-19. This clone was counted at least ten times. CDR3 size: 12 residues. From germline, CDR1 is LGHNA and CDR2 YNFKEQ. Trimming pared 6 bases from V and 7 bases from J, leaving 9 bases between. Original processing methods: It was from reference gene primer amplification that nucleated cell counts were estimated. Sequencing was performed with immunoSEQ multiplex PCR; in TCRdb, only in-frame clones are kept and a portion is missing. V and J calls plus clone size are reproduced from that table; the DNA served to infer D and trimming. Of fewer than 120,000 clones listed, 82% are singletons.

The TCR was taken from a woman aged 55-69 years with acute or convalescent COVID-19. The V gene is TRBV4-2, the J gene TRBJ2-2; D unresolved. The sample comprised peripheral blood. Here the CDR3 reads CASSHPNGELFF. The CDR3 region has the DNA TGTGCCAGCAGTCATCCTAACGGGGAGCTGTTTTTT.